There are a few counts of the clone carrying this T cell receptor (beta chain). In terms of origin and age, donors were healthy Caucasian individuals from Russia aged roughly 6 to 100. The data derive from a study of blood T cells in healthy people across ages. Per germline, CDR1 SNHLY and CDR2 FYNNEI. The length of the CDR3 is 11 residues. The V gene end was trimmed by 10 bases and the J gene end by 9 bases; junction bases not matched to a gene: 6. The second PCR ran roughly 6 to 11 cycles with a sample-barcoded 5' primer and J-beta primers. Each cDNA molecule was tagged by a template-switch adaptor with 12 random nucleotides. TCRdb analysed the 5' RACE reads with MiXCR anew, one entry per CDR3 protein. Among approximately 800,000 distinct CDR3 sequences listed, approximately 25% were seen once. The same specimen was also included in a second study, on T cells of mothers and their children. That study reports: Material was donated by three healthy Caucasian mothers and their six children.

The sample was blood. This sequence originates from a boy between 5 and 17 years old in good health. The V and J genes are TRBV2 and TRBJ2-1, with 7 bases that match TRBD1. CDR3 sequence reads: CATRQGAEQFF. The CDR3 coding sequence is TGTGCCACCCGACAGGGAGCTGAGCAGTTCTTC. The full variable domain, in which reference TRBV2 and TRBJ2-1 provide the parts outside the CDR3, is EPEVTQTPSHQVTQMGQEVILRCVPISNHLYFYWYRQILGQKVEFLVSFYNNEISEKSEIFDDQFSVERPDGSNFTLKIRSTKLEDSAMYFCATRQGAEQFFGPGTRLTVL.